The next 30 T cell receptor beta chains were all read from a single sample in a study of T-cell reconstitution after alpha-beta-depleted transplantation in children. The TCRbeta library was prepared with unique molecular identifiers. TCRdb reprocessed the PCR reads with MiXCR, giving one entry per CDR3 protein. This sample has hundreds of thousands of distinct CDR3 sequences, with about 16% found just once. This specimen consisted of PBMCs, mostly from graft donor cells, obtained 360 days after TCRalphabeta/CD19-depleted stem cell transplant. The origin of the receptors is a boy in the first two years of life who had a stem cell transplant for Wiskott-Aldrich syndrome, so the T cells may come from the graft donor.

The table lists this clonotype with a few counts. V usage is TRBV28 and J usage is TRBJ1-1, with D uncertain. From germline, CDR1 is MDHEN and CDR2 SYDVKM. The CDR3 length is 14 residues. V was trimmed by 10 bases and J by 1 base, leaving 16 bases between them. The CDR3 spells CATHRWVRNTEAFF. The CDR3 region has the DNA TGTGCCACCCACCGTTGGGTCAGGAACACTGAAGCTTTCTTT. The full variable domain, in which reference TRBV28 and TRBJ1-1 provide the parts outside the CDR3, is DVKVTQSSRYLVKRTGEKVFLECVQDMDHENMFWYRQDPGLGLRLIYFSYDVKMKEKGDIPEGYSVSREKKERFSLILESASTNQTSMYLCATHRWVRNTEAFFGQGTRLTVV.

This clonotype was recorded at least ten times. The chain is built from TRBV13 and TRBJ2-7; 8 bases are shared with TRBD2. Germline V gene sequence: CDR1 PRHDT, CDR2 FYEKMQ (reference sequence). This CDR3 is 15 amino acids long. V shed 2 bases and J 3 bases; nucleotides not matched to a gene: 6. The CDR3 here is CASSLISGANYEQYF. The CDR3 DNA reads as TGTGCCAGCAGCTTAATTAGCGGGGCTAACTACGAGCAGTACTTC.

The J gene is TRBJ2-7, the V gene TRBV7-6; 8 bases line up with TRBD1. This CDR3 spans 18 amino acids. V was clipped by 6 bases and J by 4 bases; unmatched bases: 20. Per germline, CDR1 SGHVS and CDR2 FNYEAQ. In DNA, the CDR3 is TGTGCCAGCAGTTTTAAGCGCCCGGGAACAGGGGGATCGTACGAGCAGTACTTC. As protein: CASSFKRPGTGGSYEQYF.

This clonotype was seen at least ten times. The chain uses TRBV12-3 or TRBV12-4 and TRBJ2-1; D may be TRBD2 (5 bases). This CDR3 is built from 16 residues. V lost 3 bases and J 0 bases, leaving 12 bases between the germline ends. Written as DNA, the CDR3 is TGTGCCAGCAGTTTGACTATCATAAGCTCCTACAATGAGCAGTTCTTC. Protein sequence: CASSLTIISSYNEQFF.

This chain connects TRBV19 to TRBJ2-7; 11 nucleotides line up with TRBD2. CDR1 is LNHDA and CDR2 is SQIVND in the germline V gene (reference sequence). J lost 0 bases, V lost 5 bases, and 6 bases had no gene match. The CDR3 is made up of 16 amino acids. In DNA, the CDR3 is TGTGCCAGTAGTCCTCGACTAGCGGGGCCCTCCTACGAGCAGTACTTC. Encoded protein: CASSPRLAGPSYEQYF.

The J gene is TRBJ1-1, the V gene TRBV2; maybe TRBD1 (5 bases). V was trimmed by 9 bases and J by 5 bases, leaving 10 bases between them. The CDR3 has 11 amino acids. Germline V gene lookup returns CDR1 SNHLY and CDR2 FYNNEI. The CDR3 spells CASGGRTEAFF. CDR3 DNA: TGTGCCAGTGGGGGAAGGACTGAAGCTTTCTTT.

This clonotype appeared a few times. The chain combines TRBV10-2 with TRBJ2-3; 8 nucleotides match TRBD2. Germline values: CDR1 WSHSY, CDR2 SAAADI. This CDR3 spans 14 amino acids. The J segment lost 4 bases and the V segment lost 6 bases, leaving 6 bases of the junction unmatched. CDR3: CASRPGLGADTQYF. As DNA, the CDR3 is TGCGCCAGCAGGCCGGGACTAGGCGCAGATACGCAGTATTTT.

This clonotype has just a few counts. The rearrangement links TRBV28 to TRBJ2-4; TRBD1 might be the D (5 bases). V was clipped by 4 bases and J by 15 bases, with 19 bases between them. Germline V gene sequence: CDR1 MDHEN, CDR2 SYDVKM. This CDR3 comprises 13 residues. CDR3 DNA sequence: TGTGCCAGCAGTTCACCACAGGACACCCCGTCGTACTTC. It specifies CASSSPQDTPSYF.

This clonotype has a handful of counts. This sequence joins TRBV27 and TRBJ2-1; the match to TRBD2 covers 12 bases. The CDR3 contains 16 residues. Germline loops: CDR1 MNHEY, CDR2 SMNVEV (reference sequence). The ends lost 6 bases at V and 4 bases at J; junction bases unmatched: 7. DNA for the CDR3: TGTGCCAGCAGCTACCCTAGCGGGAGGGGATACAATGAGCAGTTCTTC. Amino acids: CASSYPSGRGYNEQFF.

V gene TRBV6-5 combines with J gene TRBJ2-1; D remains unclear. Germline CDR1 MNHEY, CDR2 SVGAGI. V lost 0 bases, J lost 3 bases, and 15 bases lay in between. The CDR3 is 17 residues long. The CDR3 sequence is CASSYSKKVFDYNEQFF. The CDR3 DNA reads TGTGCCAGCAGTTACTCGAAAAAGGTTTTTGACTACAATGAGCAGTTCTTC.

The J gene is TRBJ2-3, the V gene TRBV7-2, with no clear D. CDR1 and CDR2 from the germline V gene are SGHTA and FQGNSA. The CDR3 extends over 15 amino acids. Trimming pared 2 bases from V and 6 bases from J, leaving 15 bases between. As DNA, the CDR3 is TGTGCCAGCAGCTTATGGGGTGGGTTAGTTGATACGCAGTATTTT. This translates into CASSLWGGLVDTQYF.

A few counts support this clonotype. The gene calls are TRBV5-1 and TRBJ1-2; a possible D gene is TRBD1 (5 bases). The CDR3 has 14 residues. V lost 0 bases, J lost 1 base, and 7 bases lay in between. Germline lookup yields CDR1 SGHRS and CDR2 YFSETQ. The CDR3 DNA sequence: TGCGCCAGCAGCTTGGACAGGAGTAACTATGGCTACACCTTC. Translating it yields CASSLDRSNYGYTF. The full variable domain, in which reference TRBV5-1 and TRBJ1-2 provide the parts outside the CDR3, is KAGVTQTPRYLIKTRGQQVTLSCSPISGHRSVSWYQQTPGQGLQFLFEYFSETQRNKGNFPGRFSGRQFSNSRSEMNVSTLELGDSALYLCASSLDRSNYGYTFGSGTRLTVV.

The J gene is TRBJ2-3, the V gene TRBV11-2, with D hard to call. The germline V gene has CDR1 SGHAT and CDR2 FQNNGV. The ends were cut back, 1 base at V and 0 bases at J, with 11 bases in the middle. The CDR3 has 16 amino acids. This CDR3 is CASSLVGEASTDTQYF. CDR3 bases: TGTGCCAGCAGCTTAGTCGGCGAAGCTAGCACAGATACGCAGTATTTT.

The J gene is TRBJ1-5, the V gene TRBV12-3 or TRBV12-4; D is uncertain. This CDR3 is built from 12 residues. Trimming removed 0 bases from V and 10 bases from J, with 7 bases in between. The CDR3 DNA follows: TGTGCCAGCAGTTTAGCAGGGTCTCCCCAGCATTTT. It specifies CASSLAGSPQHF.

This rearrangement joins TRBV20-1 to TRBJ2-1, with a possible D match to TRBD2 (6 bases). V lost 0 bases to trimming and J lost 3 bases, with 12 bases between them. Germline CDR1 reads DFQATT; CDR2 reads SNEGSKA (reference sequence). The CDR3 spans 15 residues. CDR3: CSARDRRELYNEQFF. DNA of the CDR3: TGCAGTGCTAGAGATCGTCGGGAGCTCTACAATGAGCAGTTCTTC.

The chain has TRBV6-1 and TRBJ2-2, with D possibly being TRBD1 or TRBD2 (5 bases each). From germline, CDR1 is MNHNS and CDR2 SASEGT. Between the trimmed V and J ends, which lost 5 bases and 1 base, there was a span of 23 bases. This CDR3 contains 19 residues. The CDR3 DNA reads TGTGCCAGCAGTAAGGGGACGGCCGGTATTTTGGTGAACACCGGGGAGCTGTTTTTT. Amino acid sequence: CASSKGTAGILVNTGELFF.

The rearrangement links TRBV5-4 to TRBJ2-3; the D call may be TRBD1 or TRBD2 (5 bases each). The germline gives CDR1 SGHNT, CDR2 YYREEE (reference sequence). Trimming stripped 3 bases from V and 7 bases from J, with 18 bases between. This CDR3 region has 15 residues. CDR3 sequence reads: CASSSGLLRSNTQYF. As DNA, the CDR3 is TGTGCCAGCAGCTCGGGGCTCCTCAGGTCAAATACGCAGTATTTT.

This clonotype was seen repeatedly, ten times or more. The gene calls are TRBV4-1 and TRBJ1-1; D not resolved. Trimming pared 1 base from V and 1 base from J, leaving 4 bases between. Germline V gene data show CDR1 as MGHRA and CDR2 as YSYEKL. The CDR3 contains 13 residues. The DNA of the CDR3 is TGCGCCAGCAGCCAAGTATCGAACACTGAAGCTTTCTTT. Its translation: CASSQVSNTEAFF.

This clonotype was seen only once. The chain couples TRBV18 to TRBJ2-1; 9 nucleotides line up with TRBD2. This CDR3 is 15 amino acids long. After removal of 3 bases from V and 9 bases from J, the junction contained 9 bases not matched to a gene. The germline CDR1 and CDR2 sequences are KGHSH and LQKENI. As DNA, the CDR3 is TGTGCCAGCTCACCCTCCGGGACTAGCACTACTGAGCAGTTCTTC. Translation gives CASSPSGTSTTEQFF.

The chain recombines TRBV29-1 with TRBJ2-5, with 8 nucleotides matching TRBD2. The CDR3 runs 13 residues. Per germline, CDR1 SQVTM and CDR2 ANQGSEA. V was clipped by 2 bases and J by 6 bases; unmatched bases: 5. The DNA of the CDR3 is TGCAGCGTTGAACCGGGAGGGCGGAAGACCCAGTACTTC. Translating gives CSVEPGGRKTQYF.

The table lists this clonotype with a few counts. This chain links TRBV7-9 with TRBJ1-5; a weak D match, TRBD1 (5 bases). The V gene's germline CDR1 is SEHNR and CDR2 FQNEAQ (reference sequence). The CDR3 is 13 residues long. V was shortened by 1 base and J by 9 bases, with 10 bases between the two germline ends. In nucleotides, the CDR3 is TGTGCCAGCAGCTTAGGCTCAGGGTCGCCCCAGCATTTT. Its translation: CASSLGSGSPQHF.

V gene TRBV10-3 combines with J gene TRBJ1-1, with 12 bases lining up with TRBD1. This CDR3 is built from 13 residues. CDR1 is ENHRY and CDR2 is SYGVKD in the germline V gene. V shed 5 bases, J shed 8 bases, and the junction held 3 bases outside the gene matches. The CDR3 DNA is TGTGCCATCAGTCCCGGGACAGGGGGCGAAGCTTTCTTT. It is translated as CAISPGTGGEAFF.

This clonotype was seen more than once but under ten times. V gene TRBV20-1 combines with J gene TRBJ1-1; D uncertain. There are 13 residues in the CDR3. The germline gives CDR1 DFQATT, CDR2 SNEGSKA (reference sequence). The V end lost 3 bases, the J end lost 0 bases, and 8 bases lay between the germline ends. CDR3 protein: CSASPGMNTEAFF. The CDR3 nucleotides read TGCAGTGCTAGCCCAGGCATGAACACTGAAGCTTTCTTT.

The CDR3 sequence is CSVSRTSGAQGETQYF. The CDR3, as DNA: TGCAGCGTTTCAAGAACTAGCGGGGCTCAAGGAGAGACCCAGTACTTC. The chain links TRBV29-1 to TRBJ2-5, with 10 bases fitting TRBD2. Germline loops: CDR1 SQVTM, CDR2 ANQGSEA. The CDR3 is 16 residues long. With 5 bases clipped from V and 4 bases from J, the junction kept 13 bases outside the gene matches.

This clonotype has a count of ten or more. The chain couples TRBV5-1 to TRBJ2-3; maybe TRBD2 (6 bases). The V and J ends lost 4 bases and 2 bases respectively, with 14 bases between them. The length of the CDR3 is 15 residues. The germline CDR1 and CDR2 sequences are SGHRS and YFSETQ. The CDR3 loop is CASSLGLIDTDTQYF. CDR3 bases: TGCGCCAGCAGCCTGGGACTCATAGACACAGATACGCAGTATTTT.

This clonotype was observed a handful of times. This chain connects TRBV12-3 or TRBV12-4 to TRBJ2-6; 7 nucleotides match TRBD2. The CDR3 runs to 18 residues. J lost 0 bases, V lost 4 bases, and 9 bases had no gene match. The CDR3 DNA reads as TGTGCCAGCAGTTCCCGGACTAGGGATCTCTCTGGGGCCAACGTCCTGACTTTC. This encodes CASSSRTRDLSGANVLTF.

The chain carries TRBV5-6 and TRBJ1-4; TRBD1 is a possible D gene (6 bases). V lost 1 base and J lost 8, with 24 bases in between. The CDR3 sequence is 18 residues long. Germline assignment: CDR1 SGHDT and CDR2 YYEEEE. The CDR3, as DNA: TGTGCCAGCAGCTTGTACTACCGGGACACCGGAAATGGAGAAAAACTGTTTTTT. Protein sequence: CASSLYYRDTGNGEKLFF.

This clonotype was seen a handful of times. The chain combines TRBV12-3 or TRBV12-4 with TRBJ2-2; TRBD2 aligns across 10 bases. The length of the CDR3 is 15 residues. J gave up 6 bases and V 3 bases, and 4 bases lay outside the gene matches. The CDR3 here is CASSFSAGGPGELFF. CDR3 nucleotide sequence: TGTGCCAGCAGTTTTTCAGCGGGAGGGCCCGGGGAGCTGTTTTTT.

A few counts support this clonotype. The chain couples TRBV24-1 to TRBJ1-2; D uncertain. The CDR3 has 14 amino acids. The germline V and J ends were trimmed by 4 bases and 7 bases, with 15 bases remaining between them. Germline V CDR1 and CDR2: KGHDR, SFDVKD. The CDR3 DNA is TGTGCCACCAGTGACTCCGGAAAGCCCGGTGGCTACACCTTC. Translating gives CATSDSGKPGGYTF.

This clonotype has more than one count but fewer than ten. This rearrangement joins TRBV5-4 to TRBJ1-1; a weak D match, TRBD1 (5 bases). Trimming removed 4 bases at V and 4 bases at J, with 17 bases between. The germline V gene encodes CDR1 SGHNT and CDR2 YYREEE (reference sequence). CDR3 length: 15 residues. CDR3 protein: CASSLYGGWGTEAFF. The CDR3 DNA sequence: TGTGCCAGCAGCCTCTACGGGGGTTGGGGCACTGAAGCTTTCTTT. The full variable domain, completed using reference TRBV5-4 and TRBJ1-1, is ETGVTQSPTHLIKTRGQQVTLRCSSQSGHNTVSWYQQALGQGPQFIFQYYREEENGRGNFPPRFSGLQFPNYSSELNVNALELDDSALYLCASSLYGGWGTEAFFGQGTRLTVV.